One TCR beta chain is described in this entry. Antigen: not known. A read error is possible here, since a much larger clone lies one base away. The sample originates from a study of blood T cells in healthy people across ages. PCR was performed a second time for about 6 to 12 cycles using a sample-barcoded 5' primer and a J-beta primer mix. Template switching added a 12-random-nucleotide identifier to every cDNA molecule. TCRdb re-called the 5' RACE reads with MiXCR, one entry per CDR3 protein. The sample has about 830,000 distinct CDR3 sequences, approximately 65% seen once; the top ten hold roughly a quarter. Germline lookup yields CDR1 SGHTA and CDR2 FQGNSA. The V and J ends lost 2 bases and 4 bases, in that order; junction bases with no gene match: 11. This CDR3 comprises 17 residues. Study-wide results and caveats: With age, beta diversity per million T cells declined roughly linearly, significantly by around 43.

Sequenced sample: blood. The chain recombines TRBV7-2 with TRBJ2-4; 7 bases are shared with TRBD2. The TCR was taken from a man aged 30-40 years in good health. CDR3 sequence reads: CASSLRTVRGSKNIQYF. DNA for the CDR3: TGTGCCAGCAGCTTACGAACTGTGCGGGGGTCAAAAAACATTCAGTACTTC.